Presented here are 15 T cell receptor beta chains from one specimen sequenced in a study of response to subunit inactivated influenza vaccine. TCRdb re-analysed the RT-PCR reads in MiXCR, keeping a single row per CDR3 protein. The sample records hundreds of thousands of distinct CDR3 sequences, 10% to 15% being singletons. The source material was PBMCs from blood, sampled on the day of vaccination. These receptors were collected from a man in his forties or fifties who received an inactivated influenza vaccine.

The chain recombines TRBV20-1 with TRBJ2-1; 14 nucleotides match TRBD2. The CDR3 totals 22 residues. The germline gives CDR1 DFQATT, CDR2 SNEGSKA (reference sequence). The junction had 16 bases not matched to a gene; V was cut back by 0 bases and J by 0 bases. The CDR3 nucleotides are TGCAGTGCTAGAGATTTGACCGGAAGTAGACTAGCGGGAGGGAGCTCCTACAATGAGCAGTTCTTC. This codes for CSARDLTGSRLAGGSSYNEQFF.

The chain uses TRBV6-2 or TRBV6-3 and TRBJ2-7; possibly TRBD1 for D (7 bases). Germline CDR1 is MNHEY and CDR2 is SVGEGT. CDR3 size: 17 residues. Trimming took 0 bases from V and 6 from J, leaving 21 bases between them. The CDR3: CASSYSQETGGGFEQYF. Here the CDR3 DNA reads TGTGCCAGCAGTTACTCCCAGGAAACTGGAGGGGGCTTCGAGCAGTACTTC.

The chain carries TRBV6-1 and TRBJ2-1, with 8 bases that match TRBD2. Germline loops: CDR1 MNHNS, CDR2 SASEGT. The CDR3 sequence is 18 residues long. Trimming took 0 bases from V and 8 from J; bases not matched to a gene: 15. CDR3: CASSEALPNGGAYDEQFF. The CDR3 nucleotides are TGTGCCAGCAGTGAAGCCTTACCCAACGGGGGGGCCTATGATGAGCAGTTCTTC.

This clonotype was detected ten times or more. The chain recombines TRBV4-1 with TRBJ1-2; 7 bases match TRBD1. Trimming cost V 2 bases and J 0 bases; bases outside gene matches: 3. CDR1 is MGHRA and CDR2 is YSYEKL in the germline V gene. The CDR3 length is 15 residues. The CDR3 spells CASSQQGVSNYGYTF. The CDR3 nucleotides read TGCGCCAGCAGCCAACAGGGGGTATCTAACTATGGCTACACCTTC.

The chain couples TRBV29-1 to TRBJ2-3; the D call may be TRBD1 or TRBD2 (7 bases each). This CDR3 is built from 15 residues. CDR1 and CDR2 from the germline V gene are SQVTM and ANQGSEA. Trimming stripped 5 bases from V and 2 bases from J, with 17 bases between. The CDR3 spells CSVRGRGQATDTQYF. CDR3 bases: TGCAGCGTTCGGGGGAGGGGGCAGGCCACAGATACGCAGTATTTT.

This clonotype has only a few counts. J is TRBJ1-5 and V is TRBV20-1, with 7 positions matching TRBD1. Germline values: CDR1 DFQATT, CDR2 SNEGSKA (reference sequence). Trimming took 4 bases from V and 2 from J; bases not matched to a gene: 11. The CDR3 has 16 residues. DNA for the CDR3: TGCAGTGCTACCAGACAGGGTTCCCTGGGCAATCAGCCCCAGCATTTT. Amino acid sequence: CSATRQGSLGNQPQHF.

This clonotype was observed a few times. The DNA for the CDR3 is TGTGCCAGCAGCTCCTCCGGACTCTTATCTACCCCCTCATATACGCAGTATTTT. Translated: CASSSSGLLSTPSYTQYF. The rearrangement links TRBV11-2 to TRBJ2-3; D is possibly TRBD2 (5 bases). This CDR3 contains 18 residues. Deletions cut 4 bases from V and 7 bases from J, with 27 bases between. Germline CDR1 SGHAT, CDR2 FQNNGV.

The sample holds a few counts of this clonotype. The gene calls are TRBV6-5 and TRBJ1-4, with D possibly matching TRBD1 (5 bases). V lost 1 base, J lost 2 bases, and 20 bases lay in between. The germline gives CDR1 MNHEY, CDR2 SVGAGI. The CDR3 extends over 19 amino acids. DNA for the CDR3: TGTGCCAGCAGTTACTTTCGCCCCGGCCAGGGCGGGACTAATGAAAAACTGTTTTTT. Residues: CASSYFRPGQGGTNEKLFF.

This clonotype was counted many times. This sequence joins TRBV29-1 and TRBJ2-5, with 11 positions matching TRBD2. CDR3 size: 15 residues. The germline CDR1 and CDR2 sequences are SQVTM and ANQGSEA. The junction had 8 bases not matched to a gene; V was cut back by 6 bases and J by 2 bases. The CDR3 sequence is CSVLPGLAVQETQYF. The CDR3 coding sequence is TGCAGCGTCCTACCGGGACTAGCGGTTCAAGAGACCCAGTACTTC.

In its sample, this clonotype was seen a few times. This chain joins TRBV5-1 and TRBJ2-2; 10 bases align to TRBD2. The CDR3 contains 16 residues. Germline trimming cut 6 bases from V and 4 bases from J; bases unmatched to any gene: 9. Germline-derived CDR1 and CDR2 are SGHRS and YFSETQ. CDR3 DNA sequence: TGCGCCAGCACCGAACTAGCGGGGCGATCCACCGGGGAGCTGTTTTTT. Protein sequence: CASTELAGRSTGELFF.

The gene calls are TRBV11-1 and TRBJ2-3; 7 bases agree with TRBD2. Losses at the gene ends were 7 bases for V and 0 bases for J; bases not matched to a gene: 22. Germline V gene lookup returns CDR1 SGHAT and CDR2 FQDESV (reference sequence). The CDR3 contains 20 residues. CDR3 DNA sequence: TGTGCCAGCAACCAAATCCTCTTGGGGTCTAGCGGAATTAGCACAGATACGCAGTATTTT. It is translated as CASNQILLGSSGISTDTQYF.

The chain couples TRBV27 to TRBJ2-5; the D is unclear. Looked up from germline, CDR1 is MNHEY and CDR2 is SMNVEV (reference sequence). The V end was cut by 0 bases, the J end by 7 bases, with 12 bases between. The CDR3 has 14 residues. The CDR3 region has the DNA TGTGCCAGCAGTTTATCGACTGGCAGAGGGACCCAGTACTTC. Translating it yields CASSLSTGRGTQYF.

V is TRBV7-9 and J is TRBJ2-5; tentatively, D is TRBD2 (7 bases). CDR3 size: 15 residues. CDR1 is SEHNR and CDR2 is FQNEAQ in the germline V gene (reference sequence). V was pared by 5 bases and J by 2 bases, with 15 bases between. This CDR3 reads CASSMGAGAQETQYF. The CDR3 DNA follows: TGTGCCAGCAGCATGGGGGCGGGAGCTCAAGAGACCCAGTACTTC.

The genes are TRBV2 and TRBJ2-5; 7 nucleotides align to TRBD2. This CDR3 comprises 16 residues. V was clipped by 5 bases and J by 1 base; unmatched bases: 10. Looked up from germline, CDR1 is SNHLY and CDR2 is FYNNEI. The CDR3 sequence: CASSSSRTRPQETQYF. The CDR3 DNA sequence: TGTGCCAGCAGTTCCTCCCGGACTAGGCCCCAAGAGACCCAGTACTTC.

The V gene is TRBV29-1, the J gene TRBJ2-3, with D uncertain. V was trimmed by 2 bases and J by 1 base, leaving 13 bases between them. Germline V gives CDR1 SQVTM, CDR2 ANQGSEA. The CDR3 totals 15 residues. CDR3 sequence: CSVESHSIRTDTQYF. The DNA of the CDR3 is TGCAGCGTTGAATCCCACTCCATTCGCACAGATACGCAGTATTTT.